The 32 T cell receptor beta chains presented below share a single source sample, sequenced in a study of blood T cells in healthy people across ages. Through a sample-barcoded 5' primer and a J-beta primer mix, a second PCR was run for about 6 to 12 cycles. TCRdb re-derived calls from the 5' RACE reads in MiXCR, one entry per CDR3 protein. The data contain about 1,800,000 distinct CDR3 sequences, approximately 28% of them singletons. Sequences were obtained from blood. These receptor sequences come from a woman in her twenties or thirties in good health.

V gene TRBV10-3 combines with J gene TRBJ1-2; possibly TRBD1 for D (5 bases). Trimming cost V 0 bases and J 4 bases, with 24 bases left between them. The CDR3 has 19 residues. Germline CDR1 ENHRY, CDR2 SYGVKD. CDR3 amino acids: CAISESRDSTRPDPYGYTF. The CDR3 region has the DNA TGTGCCATCAGTGAGTCCAGAGACAGTACGAGACCCGACCCCTATGGCTACACCTTC.

Many counts were recorded for this clonotype. The chain uses TRBV29-1 and TRBJ2-1; 7 bases agree with TRBD1. This CDR3 has 17 amino acids. The V gene's germline CDR1 is SQVTM and CDR2 ANQGSEA. After removal of 7 bases from V and 4 bases from J, the junction contained 19 bases not matched to a gene. The CDR3 region has the DNA TGCAGCGACCTTGGTACGTCGACAGGGTTCCTATACAATGAGCAGTTCTTC. Translation gives CSDLGTSTGFLYNEQFF.

The chain recombines TRBV12-3 or TRBV12-4 with TRBJ2-3, with 9 bases matching TRBD1. The CDR3 has 14 amino acids. Trimming took 7 bases from V and 1 from J; bases not matched to a gene: 3. Written as DNA, the CDR3 is TGTGCCAGCACCAGGACAGGGGGCACAGATACGCAGTATTTT. This encodes CASTRTGGTDTQYF.

A remark on this clonotype: An end of the junction differs from the germline gene, which may be a read error. The rearrangement uses TRBV20-1 and TRBJ2-3; TRBD2 matches 7 bases. Germline V gene data show CDR1 as DFQATT and CDR2 as SNEGSKA (reference sequence). This CDR3 is 16 amino acids long. The CDR3 loop reads CSAPNSAGSGTDMQYF. Here the CDR3 DNA reads TGCAGTGCCCCCAACTCAGCGGGGAGTGGCACAGATATGCAGTATTTT.

The chain joins TRBV20-1 to TRBJ1-5; D is perhaps TRBD1 (5 bases). Germline V gene lookup returns CDR1 DFQATT and CDR2 SNEGSKA (reference sequence). Trimming removed 3 bases from V and 5 bases from J, with 11 bases in between. CDR3 size: 13 residues. CDR3 sequence reads: CSARWDRDQPQHF. DNA of the CDR3: TGCAGTGCTAGGTGGGACCGAGATCAGCCCCAGCATTTT.

With regard to this clonotype: This may be a read error: a much more frequent sequence differs by one nucleotide. J is TRBJ2-6 and V is TRBV5-6; either TRBD1 or TRBD2 may fit D (5 bases each). CDR3 length equals 16 residues. Trimming left V 5 bases short and J 0 bases short, with 12 bases between. The germline V gene has CDR1 SGHDT and CDR2 YYEEEE. CDR3 residues: CASRGTTSSGANVLTF. CDR3 DNA: TGTGCCAGCAGGGGGACCACAAGCTCTGGGGCCAACGTCCTGACTTTC.

To note about this clonotype: This may be a read error, as it is one base from a much larger clone. V gene TRBV28 combines with J gene TRBJ2-7, with D hard to call. CDR1 is MDHEN and CDR2 is SYDVKM in the germline V gene. The CDR3 runs 14 residues. With 6 bases removed from V and 6 bases from J, the gap between germline ends came to 18 bases. For the CDR3, the DNA is TGTGCCAGCAGGTTTGACACAATTTTGGGCGAGCAGTACTTC. As protein: CASRFDTILGEQYF. Variable domain in full (rest from reference TRBV28 and TRBJ2-7): DVKVTQSSRYLVKRTGEKVFLECVQDMDHENMFWYRQDPGLGLRLIYFSYDVKMKEKGDIPEGYSVSREKKERFSLILESASTNQTSMYLCASRFDTILGEQYFGPGTRLTVT.

V is TRBV15 and J is TRBJ2-3; D is undetermined. The CDR3 loop spans 15 amino acids. Trimming stripped 0 bases from V and 0 bases from J, with 7 bases between. Germline lookup yields CDR1 LNHNV and CDR2 YYDKDF (reference sequence). CDR3 in DNA: TGTGCCACCAGCAGAGACTATATCAGCACAGATACGCAGTATTTT. Translated, it gives CATSRDYISTDTQYF.

This clonotype has only a few counts. The chain employs TRBV5-5 and TRBJ2-2, with 8 bases matching TRBD2. With 3 bases clipped from V and 4 bases from J, the junction kept 8 bases outside the gene matches. The germline V gene has CDR1 SGHKS and CDR2 YYEKEE (reference sequence). The CDR3 sequence is 16 residues long. CDR3 DNA sequence: TGTGCCAGCAGCTCACCGGGACTAGGGGGCACCGGGGAGCTGTTTTTT. It codes for CASSSPGLGGTGELFF.

V usage is TRBV3-1 and J usage is TRBJ2-5, with D possibly being TRBD1 or TRBD2 (6 bases each). Germline values: CDR1 LGHDT, CDR2 YNNKEL (reference sequence). V was pared by 4 bases and J by 5 bases, with 17 bases between. The CDR3 runs to 15 residues. The DNA for the CDR3 is TGTGCCAGCAGCCCAACACCGGGGGCCGGGGAGACCCAGTACTTC. This encodes CASSPTPGAGETQYF.

This chain uses TRBV12-3 or TRBV12-4 with TRBJ1-1; D is unclear. The CDR3 loop spans 14 amino acids. The ends were cut back, 3 bases at V and 5 bases at J, with 13 bases in the middle. CDR3 loop: CASSLGSLLTEAFF. As DNA, the CDR3 is TGTGCCAGCAGTTTGGGTAGCCTATTGACTGAAGCTTTCTTT.

The chain recombines TRBV5-1 with TRBJ2-7; weak D call: TRBD2 (5 bases). CDR1 SGHRS and CDR2 YFSETQ come from the germline V gene. V was pared by 7 bases and J by 5 bases, with 13 bases between. The CDR3 runs to 12 residues. The CDR3 loop reads CASQLTGNEQYF. CDR3 nucleotides: TGCGCCAGCCAGCTTACGGGGAACGAGCAGTACTTC.

A few counts support this clonotype. A much bigger clone sits one base away, suggesting this may be a read error. J is TRBJ2-1 and V is TRBV29-1, with D unclear. Matching the DNA end better, TRBJ2-7 makes the J call doubtful. CDR1 and CDR2 (germline): SQVTM, ANQGSEA. The CDR3 consists of 12 residues. The CDR3 sequence: CSVVPSYNEQYF. The CDR3 DNA reads TGCAGCGTTGTCCCCTCCTACAATGAGCAGTACTTC.

This clonotype was recorded a few times. V and J are TRBV7-2 and TRBJ2-3; D possibly corresponds to TRBD2 (6 bases). Between the trimmed V and J ends, which lost 2 bases and 4 bases, there was a span of 19 bases. The CDR3 is made up of 17 amino acids. Per the germline V gene, CDR1 is SGHTA and CDR2 is FQGNSA. Written as DNA, the CDR3 is TGTGCCAGCAGCTTATCCCCATCCGGGAGCTATCCAGATACGCAGTATTTT. Protein sequence: CASSLSPSGSYPDTQYF.

The chain couples TRBV6-6 to TRBJ1-4, with D possibly being TRBD1 (5 bases). This CDR3 comprises 14 residues. Trimming took off 7 bases at V and 7 bases at J, with 16 bases between the two ends. Germline-derived CDR1 and CDR2 are MNHNY and SVGAGI (reference sequence). The CDR3 spells CASTHGGRGEKLFF. CDR3 in DNA: TGTGCCAGCACCCACGGGGGTCGGGGTGAAAAACTGTTTTTT.

The V gene is TRBV7-9, the J gene TRBJ1-2; 9 bases align to TRBD1. Germline CDR1 SEHNR, CDR2 FQNEAQ (reference sequence). V shed 5 bases and J 6 bases; nucleotides not matched to a gene: 7. CDR3 length: 14 amino acids. CDR3 DNA sequence: TGTGCCAGCAGCAGAACGGGACAGGGTCATGGCTACACCTTC. Translated: CASSRTGQGHGYTF.

A single count supports this clonotype. This chain joins TRBV12-3 or TRBV12-4 and TRBJ1-1, with a tentative D call TRBD1 (5 bases). V lost 6 bases, J lost 5 bases, and 13 bases lay in between. This CDR3 spans 13 amino acids. The CDR3 reads CASRLQVRTEAFF. Written as DNA, the CDR3 is TGTGCCAGCAGGCTACAGGTCAGGACTGAAGCTTTCTTT.

This clonotype came up a few times. The chain couples TRBV15 to TRBJ1-1; tentatively, D is TRBD1 (6 bases). The germline CDR1 and CDR2 sequences are LNHNV and YYDKDF (reference sequence). V was trimmed by 7 bases and J by 3 bases, leaving 18 bases between them. The CDR3 covers 15 residues. This CDR3 reads CATTTGGARYTEAFF. CDR3 DNA sequence: TGTGCCACCACCACCGGGGGGGCTAGGTACACTGAAGCTTTCTTT.

There are many counts of this clonotype. The CDR3 region is CSARGTSGVAEQFF. The CDR3 DNA reads as TGCAGTGCTAGGGGGACTAGCGGGGTTGCTGAGCAGTTCTTC. The V gene is TRBV20-1, the J gene TRBJ2-1; 13 bases agree with TRBD2. The V gene's germline CDR1 is DFQATT and CDR2 SNEGSKA (reference sequence). The length of the CDR3 is 14 residues. The junction had 5 bases not matched to a gene; V was cut back by 3 bases and J by 9 bases.

With respect to this clonotype: Possible read error: a much larger clone is one base away. The chain couples TRBV2 to TRBJ2-3; possibly TRBD1 or TRBD2 for D (5 bases each). CDR3 size: 13 residues. Germline V gene sequence: CDR1 SNHLY, CDR2 FYNNEI. V was shortened by 2 bases and J by 4 bases, with 7 bases between the two germline ends. CDR3 sequence (DNA): TGTGCCAGCAGTGAACGGGGACCAGATACGCAGTATTTT. Translated, it gives CASSERGPDTQYF.

This chain links TRBV5-1 with TRBJ2-1; 8 nucleotides match TRBD2. CDR3 length equals 16 residues. CDR1 SGHRS and CDR2 YFSETQ come from the germline V gene. V gave up 4 bases and J gave up 4 bases; unmatched junction bases: 10. CDR3 DNA sequence: TGCGCCAGCAGCCCCCGTTTAGCGGGGATATACAATGAGCAGTTCTTC. Encoded protein: CASSPRLAGIYNEQFF.

There are many counts of this clonotype. The genes are TRBV20-1 and TRBJ2-5, with TRBD2 as a possible D gene (5 bases). V lost 4 bases and J 2 bases, leaving 14 bases between the germline ends. CDR1 is DFQATT, CDR2 SNEGSKA, per germline (reference sequence). This CDR3 comprises 14 residues. Written as DNA, the CDR3 is TGCAGTGCTACAGGAGGCCTGGGGCAAGAGACCCAGTACTTC. Encoded protein: CSATGGLGQETQYF.

About this clonotype itself: This clone may be a read error of a much larger clone one base away. This chain joins TRBV12-3 or TRBV12-4 and TRBJ2-5; D tentatively reads TRBD1 or TRBD2 (5 bases each). The J call could be wrong; TRBJ2-7 is a better fit for the DNA end. CDR3 length: 14 residues. This CDR3 reads CASNGDGVLDEQYF. The CDR3 DNA follows: TGTGCCAGCAACGGGGACGGGGTTCTGGACGAGCAGTACTTC.

This clonotype was counted ten times or more. The junction does not match germline at one end; this may be a read error. The chain uses TRBV10-3 and TRBJ1-6; 7 nucleotides agree with TRBD1. This CDR3 region has 15 residues. Germline lookup yields CDR1 ENHRY and CDR2 SYGVKD. The CDR3 sequence: CAVRKGADGNSPLHF. CDR3 DNA: TGTGCCGTCAGGAAGGGGGCGGACGGAAATTCACCCCTCCACTTT.

This rearrangement joins TRBV11-3 to TRBJ2-1, with 12 bases identical to TRBD2. Germline CDR1 and CDR2: SGHNT and YENEEA. This CDR3 has 16 residues. V was clipped by 5 bases and J by 9 bases; unmatched bases: 11. The CDR3 DNA reads as TGTGCCAGCAGCGGACGACGACTAGCGGGAGTGGCTGAGCAGTTCTTC. It specifies CASSGRRLAGVAEQFF.

V and J are TRBV29-1 and TRBJ2-4; D may be TRBD2 (6 bases). V was pared by 3 bases and J by 6 bases, with 9 bases between. Germline CDR1 and CDR2: SQVTM and ANQGSEA. CDR3 size: 12 residues. Here the CDR3 reads CSVERGGNIQYF. The CDR3 DNA reads TGCAGCGTTGAGAGGGGAGGAAACATTCAGTACTTC.

CDR3 bases: TGTGCCAGCAGCCCTCTAGACTCTCTGTTCTTC. This sequence encodes CASSPLDSLFF. The chain joins TRBV7-2 to TRBJ2-1; D is undetermined. This CDR3 comprises 11 residues. CDR1 SGHTA and CDR2 FQGNSA come from the germline V gene. V was cut by 5 bases and J by 15 bases, with 14 bases left in between.

V is TRBV7-8 and J is TRBJ1-5; the D is unclear. Trimming took 4 bases from V and 3 from J, leaving 19 bases between them. Germline CDR1 is SGHVS and CDR2 is FQNEAQ. There are 17 residues in the CDR3. CDR3 sequence reads: CASSSGWLGLFNQPQHF. CDR3 sequence (DNA): TGTGCCAGCAGCTCTGGTTGGCTAGGACTCTTCAATCAGCCCCAGCATTTT.

The chain recombines TRBV3-1 with TRBJ1-1; D might be TRBD1 (6 bases). Germline V CDR1 and CDR2: LGHDT, YNNKEL (reference sequence). This CDR3 comprises 14 residues. Trimming cost V 5 bases and J 1 base, with 11 bases left between them. In DNA, the CDR3 is TGTGCCAGCAGCTACCGGGACAAGAACACTGAAGCTTTCTTT. Amino acids: CASSYRDKNTEAFF.

This clonotype has only a few counts. The chain carries TRBV3-1 and TRBJ1-2; D unclear. The V and J ends lost 0 bases and 0 bases respectively, with 8 bases between them. Germline CDR1 and CDR2: LGHDT and YNNKEL (reference sequence). The CDR3 runs 15 residues. The CDR3 coding sequence is TGTGCCAGCAGCCAAGAGGTCTCATCTAACTATGGCTACACCTTC. This sequence encodes CASSQEVSSNYGYTF.

This clonotype was counted a few times. V gene TRBV20-1 combines with J gene TRBJ2-1; 7 bases are a match to TRBD2. The germline CDR1 and CDR2 sequences are DFQATT and SNEGSKA (reference sequence). The CDR3 length is 16 residues. Trimming removed 5 bases from V and 3 bases from J; junction bases left unmatched: 13. This CDR3 reads CSAGVLAGGGYNEQFF. CDR3 DNA: TGCAGTGCTGGAGTCTTGGCGGGCGGGGGCTACAATGAGCAGTTCTTC.

V gene TRBV18 combines with J gene TRBJ1-1; 8 bases align to TRBD1. Trimming removed 5 bases from V and 6 bases from J; junction bases left unmatched: 8. The CDR3 has 14 residues. Germline CDR1 is KGHSH and CDR2 is LQKENI. CDR3 amino acids: CASSSDRGGSEAFF. DNA of the CDR3: TGTGCCAGCTCAAGCGACAGGGGAGGTTCTGAAGCTTTCTTT.